These 13 T cell receptor beta chains were sequenced from one sample in a study of T-cell reconstitution after alpha-beta-depleted transplantation in children. Unique molecular identifiers were used in preparing the TCRbeta library. From the PCR reads, TCRdb called clonotypes with MiXCR, one entry per CDR3 protein. Of over 550,000 distinct CDR3 sequences listed, 10% to 13% are singletons. This sample comprised PBMCs from the stem cell graft donor, obtained from the stem cell graft. The receptor set was obtained from a human donor who donated a stem cell graft to a child with acute myeloid leukemia.

In this sample, this clonotype turned up a few times. This chain links TRBV20-1 with TRBJ1-2; 8 bases match TRBD1. Looked up from germline, CDR1 is DFQATT and CDR2 is SNEGSKA (reference sequence). Trimming cost V 5 bases and J 5 bases; bases outside gene matches: 19. CDR3 length: 17 amino acids. The CDR3 protein is CSAGSGTGTLNRYGYTF. The CDR3 nucleotides read TGCAGTGCTGGATCCGGGACAGGCACCCTAAACCGGTATGGCTACACCTTC.

This clonotype was observed a few times. This rearrangement joins TRBV6-5 to TRBJ2-2; D ambiguous. Germline values: CDR1 MNHEY, CDR2 SVGAGI. This CDR3 is 14 amino acids long. Trimming removed 2 bases from V and 3 bases from J, with 7 bases in between. This chain's CDR3 is CASSYGLYTGELFF. The CDR3 DNA reads TGTGCCAGCAGTTACGGCCTCTACACCGGGGAGCTGTTTTTT.

This clonotype was seen a few times. The J gene is TRBJ1-1, the V gene TRBV4-3; D possibly corresponds to TRBD1 (6 bases). V was shortened by 2 bases and J by 0 bases, with 10 bases between the two germline ends. In germline, CDR1 is LGHNA, CDR2 YSLEER. The CDR3 is 15 residues long. The CDR3 sequence: CASSQSTGMNTEAFF. The CDR3 bases are TGCGCCAGCAGCCAAAGCACAGGGATGAACACTGAAGCTTTCTTT.

The chain joins TRBV11-2 to TRBJ2-1, with D perhaps TRBD1 or TRBD2 (5 bases each). The CDR3 runs 13 residues. The germline V and J ends were trimmed by 1 base and 12 bases, with 13 bases remaining between them. Germline V lookup: CDR1 SGHAT, CDR2 FQNNGV. CDR3 bases: TGTGCCAGCAGCTTAGGGGGGACGCCCGGGCAGTTCTTC. It codes for CASSLGGTPGQFF.

The rearrangement joins TRBV6-2 or TRBV6-3 to TRBJ2-1; either TRBD1 or TRBD2 may fit D (5 bases each). The ends were cut back, 7 bases at V and 9 bases at J, with 22 bases in the middle. The CDR3 is made up of 15 amino acids. Germline V lookup: CDR1 MNHEY, CDR2 SVGEGT. CDR3 amino acids: CASISSGLAGGEQFF. The CDR3 DNA is TGTGCCAGCATTTCCTCGGGGCTAGCTGGTGGTGAGCAGTTCTTC.

The rearrangement links TRBV28 to TRBJ1-5, with D possibly TRBD1 on 6 matching bases. Germline assignment: CDR1 MDHEN and CDR2 SYDVKM. CDR3 size: 14 residues. V was shortened by 6 bases and J by 3 bases, with 12 bases between the two germline ends. The CDR3 DNA sequence: TGTGCCAGCAGGGTTACAGGGAACAATCAGCCCCAGCATTTT. It encodes CASRVTGNNQPQHF.

This chain connects TRBV12-3 or TRBV12-4 to TRBJ1-5, with D maybe TRBD1 (5 bases). The CDR3 contains 14 residues. V was cut by 2 bases and J by 5 bases, with 10 bases left in between. The CDR3 bases are TGTGCCAGCAGTTTATCCAGGGCCGATCAGCCCCAGCATTTT. This encodes CASSLSRADQPQHF.

The chain joins TRBV5-1 to TRBJ2-3, with D unresolved. The CDR3 spans 15 residues. The germline V and J ends were trimmed by 0 bases and 2 bases, with 10 bases remaining between them. Germline-derived CDR1 and CDR2 are SGHRS and YFSETQ. The CDR3 is CASSLEDGPTDTQYF. The CDR3 DNA sequence: TGCGCCAGCAGCTTGGAGGACGGGCCCACAGATACGCAGTATTTT.

V and J are TRBV7-9 and TRBJ2-1; D remains ambiguous. CDR1 SEHNR and CDR2 FQNEAQ come from the germline V gene (reference sequence). V shed 2 bases and J shed 3 bases, with 11 bases lying between them. The CDR3 consists of 15 residues. The chain's CDR3 is CASSLPGYVYNEQFF. The CDR3 DNA sequence: TGTGCCAGCAGCTTACCCGGTTACGTCTACAATGAGCAGTTCTTC.

This clonotype was counted at least ten times. The chain's CDR3 is CSARVSGTDTQYF. CDR3 nucleotide sequence: TGCAGTGCTAGAGTTTCCGGCACAGATACGCAGTATTTT. This chain connects TRBV20-1 to TRBJ2-3; D not certain. V was clipped by 1 base and J by 1 base, with 6 bases between them. The CDR3 runs 13 residues. Germline lookup yields CDR1 DFQATT and CDR2 SNEGSKA (reference sequence).

The chain couples TRBV20-1 to TRBJ2-7; 10 bases align to TRBD2. The CDR3 contains 17 residues. Per germline, CDR1 DFQATT and CDR2 SNEGSKA (reference sequence). V lost 0 bases, J lost 2 bases, and 10 bases stayed unmatched. This chain's CDR3 is CSARDYRASGRAYEQYF. The CDR3 nucleotides are TGCAGTGCTAGAGATTATCGGGCTAGCGGGAGAGCCTACGAGCAGTACTTC.

The chain recombines TRBV20-1 with TRBJ2-7; D not resolved. The CDR3 has 13 residues. CDR1 and CDR2 from the germline V gene are DFQATT and SNEGSKA (reference sequence). The V end lost 4 bases, the J end lost 3 bases, and 13 bases lay between the germline ends. The DNA of the CDR3 is TGCAGTGCTAACGGTATTAGTAGCTACGAGCAGTACGTC. Translated, it gives CSANGISSYEQYV.

This clonotype was found a few times. V usage is TRBV6-5 and J usage is TRBJ1-4; 11 positions match TRBD1. The CDR3 loop spans 17 amino acids. Germline CDR1 reads MNHEY; CDR2 reads SVGAGI. The V gene end was trimmed by 5 bases and the J gene end by 3 bases; junction bases not matched to a gene: 8. The CDR3, as DNA: TGTGCCAGCAGTCCCCGCGGACAGGGGGCAGCTAATGAAAAACTGTTTTTT. It translates to CASSPRGQGAANEKLFF.